A single sample is the source of the 17 T cell receptor beta chains below, sequenced in a study of cytomegalovirus exposure and HLA in healthy donors. PCR was performed using 60 Vbeta and 13 Jbeta primers. TCRdb keeps only in-frame clones here, not all; method: immunoSEQ multiplex PCR. The profile shows fewer than 200,000 clones, 78% of them singletons. Sequenced sample: PBMCs. The origin of the receptors is a female donor in good health and CMV-seronegative.

In its sample, this clone was seen a few times. V gene TRBV27 combines with J gene TRBJ1-1; D gene unclear. Trimming left V 3 bases short and J 4 bases short, with 12 bases between. CDR1 and CDR2 (germline): MNHEY, SMNVEV (reference sequence). This CDR3 is built from 14 residues. The CDR3 region has the DNA TGTGCCAGCAGTTTGTACCCCGAGGGCACTGAAGCTTTCTTT. It is translated as CASSLYPEGTEAFF.

The rearrangement links TRBV7-9 to TRBJ2-5; 9 bases are a match to TRBD1. Looked up from germline, CDR1 is SEHNR and CDR2 is FQNEAQ (reference sequence). CDR3 length equals 15 residues. V dropped 4 bases and J dropped 5; count of bases not matched to a gene: 8. In DNA form, the CDR3 reads TGTGCCAGCAGCTCTACCGGACAGGGGTGGGAGACCCAGTACTTC. Translation: CASSSTGQGWETQYF.

Comments on this clone: An end of the junction differs from the germline gene, which may be a read error. The J gene is TRBJ2-7, the V gene TRBV5-1, with a tentative D call TRBD2 (7 bases). There are 15 residues in the CDR3. Germline values: CDR1 SGHRS, CDR2 YFSETQ. The CDR3, as DNA: TGCGCCAGCAGCGGGGAGGGGGTCGACTCCTACGAGCAGCACTTC. This encodes CASSGEGVDSYEQHF.

Written as DNA, the CDR3 is TGTGCCAGCAGAACAGGGGGCGGCAACTACAATGAGCAGTTCTTC. Residues: CASRTGGGNYNEQFF. The rearrangement joins TRBV2 to TRBJ2-1, with TRBD1 identical over 9 bases. Germline V gene lookup returns CDR1 SNHLY and CDR2 FYNNEI. The CDR3 totals 15 residues. Trimming cost V 6 bases and J 3 bases; bases outside gene matches: 6.

The genes are TRBV9 and TRBJ1-1; D possibly corresponds to TRBD1 (6 bases). Between the trimmed V and J ends, which lost 0 bases and 7 bases, there was a span of 25 bases. Germline lookup yields CDR1 SGDLS and CDR2 YYNGEE. CDR3 length equals 18 residues. The CDR3 reads CASSVGGSGGGPSGEAFF. CDR3 coding DNA: TGTGCCAGCAGCGTAGGTGGTTCGGGCGGGGGGCCCTCGGGTGAAGCTTTCTTT. The variable domain in full, with the rest retrieved from reference TRBV9 and TRBJ1-1, is DSGVTQTPKHLITATGQRVTLRCSPRSGDLSVYWYQQSLDQGLQFLIQYYNGEERAKGNILERFSAQQFPDLHSELNLSSLELGDSALYFCASSVGGSGGGPSGEAFFGQGTRLTVV.

This clone occurred a few times. The rearrangement links TRBV2 to TRBJ2-7, with a weak D call TRBD2 (7 bases). The CDR3 length is 15 residues. Germline V gene lookup returns CDR1 SNHLY and CDR2 FYNNEI. The germline V and J ends were trimmed by 6 bases and 6 bases, with 21 bases remaining between them. CDR3 sequence reads: CASRLEGGRRGEQYF. As DNA, the CDR3 is TGTGCCAGCAGGCTGGAGGGGGGGCGCAGAGGCGAGCAGTACTTC.

This chain connects TRBV5-1 to TRBJ2-3; 7 positions agree with TRBD2. This CDR3 has 16 residues. The germline gives CDR1 SGHRS, CDR2 YFSETQ. V was clipped by 0 bases and J by 6 bases; unmatched bases: 10. The CDR3 here is CASSLEPAGSGDTQYF. The DNA for the CDR3 is TGCGCCAGCAGCTTGGAACCAGCGGGATCGGGGGATACGCAGTATTTT.

J is TRBJ2-2 and V is TRBV15; D perhaps matches TRBD2 (6 bases). The CDR3 covers 13 residues. Trimming cost V 3 bases and J 7 bases, with 9 bases left between them. Germline V gene data show CDR1 as LNHNV and CDR2 as YYDKDF (reference sequence). CDR3 nucleotide sequence: TGTGCCACCAGCAGGGGGGGAGGCGGGGAGCTGTTTTTT. It specifies CATSRGGGGELFF.

J is TRBJ1-4 and V is TRBV4-1, with TRBD1 as a possible D gene (5 bases). Germline loops: CDR1 MGHRA, CDR2 YSYEKL. The CDR3 extends over 14 amino acids. V was trimmed by 0 bases and J by 8 bases, leaving 10 bases between them. This CDR3 is CASSQEIGGEKLFF. For the CDR3, the DNA is TGCGCCAGCAGCCAAGAGATTGGGGGGGAAAAACTGTTTTTT.

The chain recombines TRBV5-1 with TRBJ2-3, with 9 bases that match TRBD1. Germline V lookup: CDR1 SGHRS, CDR2 YFSETQ. CDR3 length equals 14 residues. Unmatched junction bases numbered 2, after V lost 2 bases and J lost 4 bases. The chain's CDR3 is CASSFGTGPDTQYF. CDR3 in DNA: TGCGCCAGCAGCTTCGGGACAGGGCCAGATACGCAGTATTTT. Full variable domain (outside the CDR3, taken from reference TRBV5-1 and TRBJ2-3): KAGVTQTPRYLIKTRGQQVTLSCSPISGHRSVSWYQQTPGQGLQFLFEYFSETQRNKGNFPGRFSGRQFSNSRSEMNVSTLELGDSALYLCASSFGTGPDTQYFGPGTRLTVL.

The gene calls are TRBV30 and TRBJ1-6, with D uncertain. Trimming left V 2 bases short and J 7 bases short, with 18 bases between. The germline gives CDR1 GTSNPN, CDR2 SVGIG (reference sequence). The CDR3 extends over 16 amino acids. The CDR3 region is CAWSSQRVRGNSPLHF. The CDR3 DNA follows: TGTGCCTGGAGTTCCCAAAGGGTTAGAGGGAATTCACCCCTCCACTTT.

V and J are TRBV9 and TRBJ2-7; D is undetermined. Germline V gene sequence: CDR1 SGDLS, CDR2 YYNGEE. The CDR3 sequence is 13 residues long. V lost 2 bases and J 3 bases, leaving 9 bases between the germline ends. The CDR3 DNA reads as TGTGCCAGCAGCGTTTCCGACTTCTACGAGCAGTACTTC. Translation: CASSVSDFYEQYF.

The chain employs TRBV27 and TRBJ2-1; 8 bases map to TRBD2. The germline gives CDR1 MNHEY, CDR2 SMNVEV (reference sequence). The CDR3 runs 16 residues. Germline trimming cut 6 bases from V and 3 bases from J; bases unmatched to any gene: 10. The CDR3 nucleotides read TGTGCCAGCAGAAGGATTACGGGAGGGATCTACAATGAGCAGTTCTTC. It translates to CASRRITGGIYNEQFF.

This sequence joins TRBV6-5 and TRBJ2-4, with 7 bases matching TRBD1. This CDR3 is built from 14 residues. Germline assignment: CDR1 MNHEY and CDR2 SVGAGI. V lost 5 bases to trimming and J lost 7 bases; unmatched junction nucleotides: 8. The CDR3 region is CASSPPGQLNIQYF. In DNA form, the CDR3 reads TGTGCCAGCAGTCCCCCGGGACAGCTCAACATTCAGTACTTC.

In nucleotides, the CDR3 is TGTGCCAGCAGCCAAGTTGGGGCGGGAGGACCCCCCTATGAGCAGTTCTTC. It yields the protein CASSQVGAGGPPYEQFF. The chain recombines TRBV4-2 with TRBJ2-1; TRBD2 aligns across 8 bases. Trimming at V came to 1 base and at J to 8 bases, leaving 13 bases not matched to a gene. This CDR3 comprises 17 residues. From germline, CDR1 is LGHNA and CDR2 YNFKEQ.

The rearrangement uses TRBV27 and TRBJ2-2; TRBD1 matches 9 bases. With V trimmed by 2 bases and J by 3 bases, 7 bases remained unmatched. The CDR3 sequence is 17 residues long. Germline CDR1 MNHEY, CDR2 SMNVEV (reference sequence). Written as DNA, the CDR3 is TGTGCCAGCAGTTTAGGACGGGGACAGGGCTACACCGGGGAGCTGTTTTTT. Protein product: CASSLGRGQGYTGELFF.

This sequence joins TRBV29-1 and TRBJ2-5; 9 nucleotides align to TRBD1. This CDR3 region has 14 residues. Per germline, CDR1 SQVTM and CDR2 ANQGSEA. J was trimmed by 5 bases and V by 6 bases; bases with no gene match: 10. CDR3 DNA sequence: TGCAGCGTATCGGGACAGGGAGGGGTGGAGACCCAGTACTTC. This codes for CSVSGQGGVETQYF.